The clone carrying this T cell receptor (beta chain) appeared once. The germline V gene encodes CDR1 MRHNA and CDR2 SNTAGT. Trimming removed 5 bases at V and 8 bases at J, with 24 bases between. This CDR3 has 17 residues. Donors, without exception, were Caucasian adults residing in Nashville, Tennessee. Sequencing used immunoSEQ multiplex PCR; TCRdb keeps in-frame clones, though not all of them. The sample consists of 2 million or so clones, roughly 96% of them appearing once. The data originate from a study of shared clonotypes between healthy human individuals. Sequencing input: naive CD4+ T cells sorted from blood. Noted subset: CD45RA+ positively selected. This chain joins TRBV6-4 and TRBJ1-4; D not resolved. The receptor's source is a man younger than 35 in good health. The CDR3 is CASSYSDRRTGREKLFF. CDR3 nucleotide sequence: TGTGCCAGCAGTTATTCGGACCGCCGGACGGGGAGAGAAAAACTGTTTTTT.